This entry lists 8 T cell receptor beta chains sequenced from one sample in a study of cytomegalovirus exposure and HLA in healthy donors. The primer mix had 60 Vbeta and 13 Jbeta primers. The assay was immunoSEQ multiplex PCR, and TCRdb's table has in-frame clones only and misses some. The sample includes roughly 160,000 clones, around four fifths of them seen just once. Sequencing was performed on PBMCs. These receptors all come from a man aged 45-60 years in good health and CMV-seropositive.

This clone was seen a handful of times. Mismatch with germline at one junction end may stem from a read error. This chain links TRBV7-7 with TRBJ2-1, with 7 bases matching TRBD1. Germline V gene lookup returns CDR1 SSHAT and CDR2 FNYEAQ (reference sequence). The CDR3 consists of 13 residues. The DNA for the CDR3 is TGTGCTAGCAGCTTAGAGGGGGCGGCTGAGCAGTTCTTC. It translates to CASSLEGAAEQFF. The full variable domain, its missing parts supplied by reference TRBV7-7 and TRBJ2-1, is GAGVSQSPRYKVTKRGQDVTLRCDPISSHATLYWYQQALGQGPEFLTYFNYEAQPDKSGLPSDRFSAERPEGSISTLTIQRTEQRDSAMYRCASSLEGAAEQFFGPGTRLTVL.

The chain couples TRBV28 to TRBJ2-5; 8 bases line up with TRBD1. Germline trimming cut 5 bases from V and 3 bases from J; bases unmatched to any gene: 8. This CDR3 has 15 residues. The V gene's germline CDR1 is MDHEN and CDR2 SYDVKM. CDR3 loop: CASSPLMDREETQYF. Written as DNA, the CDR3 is TGTGCCAGCAGTCCCCTGATGGACAGGGAAGAGACCCAGTACTTC.

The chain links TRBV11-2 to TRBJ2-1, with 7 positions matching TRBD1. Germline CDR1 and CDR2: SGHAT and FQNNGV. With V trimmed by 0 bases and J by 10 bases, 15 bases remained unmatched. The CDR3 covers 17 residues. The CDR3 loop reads CASSLDFRQGIFGEQFF. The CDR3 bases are TGTGCCAGCAGCTTAGATTTCAGACAGGGAATTTTTGGCGAGCAGTTCTTC.

This CDR3 is CASSLGQGGHEQYF. The CDR3 bases are TGTGCCAGCAGTTTGGGGCAGGGAGGACACGAGCAGTACTTC. V usage is TRBV27 and J usage is TRBJ2-7, with D possibly TRBD2 on 6 matching bases. There are 14 residues in the CDR3. Trimming removed 3 bases at V and 5 bases at J, with 14 bases between. Germline V CDR1 and CDR2: MNHEY, SMNVEV (reference sequence).

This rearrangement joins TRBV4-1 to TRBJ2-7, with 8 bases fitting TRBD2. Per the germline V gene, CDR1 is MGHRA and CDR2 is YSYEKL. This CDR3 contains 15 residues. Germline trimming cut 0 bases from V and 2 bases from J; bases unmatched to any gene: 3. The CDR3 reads CASSQESGSPYEQYF. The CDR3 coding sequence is TGCGCCAGCAGCCAAGAGAGCGGGAGTCCCTACGAGCAGTACTTC.

DNA for the CDR3: TGTGCCAGCAGTTATTCCGCGGGGGGTAAAGGGCCACAAGAGACCCAGTACTTC. Its translation is CASSYSAGGKGPQETQYF. The rearrangement joins TRBV6-7 to TRBJ2-5; the match to TRBD2 covers 8 bases. TRBV6-7 belongs to the ORF category, with a function that is uncertain. The ends lost 3 bases at V and 2 bases at J; junction bases unmatched: 14. The CDR3 contains 18 residues.

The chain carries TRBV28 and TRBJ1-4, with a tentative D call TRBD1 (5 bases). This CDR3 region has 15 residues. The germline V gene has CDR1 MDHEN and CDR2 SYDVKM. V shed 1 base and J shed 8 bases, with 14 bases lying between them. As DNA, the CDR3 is TGTGCCAGCAGTTTATACCCCAGGGTTGGAGAAAAACTGTTTTTT. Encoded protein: CASSLYPRVGEKLFF.

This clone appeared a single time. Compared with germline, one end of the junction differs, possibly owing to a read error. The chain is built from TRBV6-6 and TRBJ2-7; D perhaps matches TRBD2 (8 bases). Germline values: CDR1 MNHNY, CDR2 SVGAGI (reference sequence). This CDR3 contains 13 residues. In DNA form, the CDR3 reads TGTGCCAGCAGTTACTCGAACGGGGGGGACAGTTTCTTC. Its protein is CASSYSNGGDSFF.